This passage covers 20 T cell receptor beta chains from one sample sequenced in a study of cytomegalovirus exposure and HLA in healthy donors. Amplification used 60 Vbeta primers and 13 Jbeta primers. The protocol was immunoSEQ multiplex PCR, while the TCRdb copy is restricted to in-frame clones and leaves out a portion. The repertoire holds 180,000 or so clones, roughly 76% seen once, with 4% to 5% in the top ten. Sequences were obtained from PBMCs. The receptors stem from a woman between 18 and 29 years old in good health and CMV-seropositive.

Turning to this clone: At one boundary the junction diverges from the germline segment, which might be a read error. The rearrangement joins TRBV2 to TRBJ2-1; 9 bases align to TRBD2. The CDR3 totals 15 residues. The germline V gene has CDR1 SNHLY and CDR2 FYNNEI. The DNA of the CDR3 is TGTGCCAGCAGTGAAAGCGGGGGGCCCTACAGTGAGCAGTTCTTC. It is translated as CASSESGGPYSEQFF.

This clone was seen a handful of times. The chain carries TRBV7-2 and TRBJ1-6; the D gene is possibly TRBD1 (6 bases). The CDR3 length is 16 residues. Trimming stripped 5 bases from V and 0 bases from J, with 11 bases between. Per the germline V gene, CDR1 is SGHTA and CDR2 is FQGNSA. The CDR3 nucleotides read TGTGCCAGCAGCCCCGGACAGAGCTCCTATAATTCACCCCTCCACTTT. Encoded protein: CASSPGQSSYNSPLHF.

This chain joins TRBV7-6 and TRBJ2-5; 9 bases map to TRBD2. The length of the CDR3 is 14 residues. Germline values: CDR1 SGHVS, CDR2 FNYEAQ. J gave up 3 bases and V 4 bases, and 3 bases lay outside the gene matches. The CDR3 sequence is CASSSVAGEETQYF. The CDR3 bases are TGTGCCAGCAGCTCGGTAGCGGGGGAAGAGACCCAGTACTTC.

This clone was detected only a few times. The J gene is TRBJ2-3, the V gene TRBV27; 9 positions agree with TRBD2. The ends lost 2 bases at V and 4 bases at J; junction bases unmatched: 13. CDR3 length: 18 residues. Germline assignment: CDR1 MNHEY and CDR2 SMNVEV (reference sequence). The CDR3, as DNA: TGTGCCAGCAGTTTAGGAGGGGAGCGGGGGGTCAGGGCAGATACGCAGTATTTT. Protein sequence: CASSLGGERGVRADTQYF.

This clone was picked up a small number of times. The chain carries TRBV15 and TRBJ2-1, with D possibly matching TRBD1 (5 bases). Germline V gene sequence: CDR1 LNHNV, CDR2 YYDKDF (reference sequence). This CDR3 comprises 17 residues. V lost 1 base, J lost 1 base, and 14 bases lay in between. The CDR3 spells CATSRVGSTVSYNEQFF. In nucleotides, the CDR3 is TGTGCCACCAGCAGAGTGGGTTCGACAGTATCCTACAATGAGCAGTTCTTC.

V and J are TRBV25-1 and TRBJ2-7, with TRBD1 identical over 7 bases. This CDR3 has 14 residues. Germline CDR1 MGHDK, CDR2 SYGVNS. After removal of 6 bases from V and 6 bases from J, the junction contained 11 bases not matched to a gene. DNA for the CDR3: TGTGCCAGCAGATTCAAGACAGGGTCGGCCGAGCAGTACTTC. It translates to CASRFKTGSAEQYF.

V usage is TRBV19 and J usage is TRBJ2-3; TRBD2 might be the D (5 bases). The length of the CDR3 is 12 residues. The V end was cut by 8 bases, the J end by 0 bases, with 6 bases between. The V gene's germline CDR1 is LNHDA and CDR2 SQIVND (reference sequence). The CDR3 protein is CASGGSTDTQYF. DNA of the CDR3: TGTGCCAGTGGCGGGAGCACAGATACGCAGTATTTT.

About this clone itself: The junction departs from germline at one end; a sequencing error may be responsible. The sample has other DNA sequences that encode this CDR3 too. The genes are TRBV5-1 and TRBJ2-1, with 9 nucleotides matching TRBD1. This CDR3 comprises 14 residues. Looked up from germline, CDR1 is SGHRS and CDR2 is YFSETQ. The DNA for the CDR3 is TGCGACAGCAGCGGGACAGGGACTTACAATGAACAGTTCTTC. This translates into CDSSGTGTYNEQFF.

This clone showed up just a few times. The gene calls are TRBV7-8 and TRBJ1-5; D is unresolved. The CDR3 sequence is 15 residues long. Germline CDR1 reads SGHVS; CDR2 reads FQNEAQ. Trimming took 1 base from V and 0 from J, leaving 7 bases between them. CDR3 region: CASSLEEVSNQPQHF. The CDR3 DNA follows: TGTGCCAGCAGCTTAGAAGAGGTTAGCAATCAGCCCCAGCATTTT.

The chain is built from TRBV20-1 and TRBJ1-1; TRBD1 aligns across 7 bases. Trimming took 4 bases from V and 4 from J; bases not matched to a gene: 0. The V gene's germline CDR1 is DFQATT and CDR2 SNEGSKA (reference sequence). The CDR3 totals 11 residues. CDR3 in amino acids: CSANRGTEAFF. As DNA, the CDR3 is TGCAGTGCTAACAGGGGCACTGAAGCTTTCTTT.

This chain uses TRBV6-5 with TRBJ2-3, with 7 bases fitting TRBD2. Trimming took 8 bases from V and 10 from J; bases not matched to a gene: 3. Germline V gives CDR1 MNHEY, CDR2 SVGAGI. The CDR3 contains 10 residues. In DNA, the CDR3 is TGTGCCAGCGGGAGGGGTGCGCAGTATTTT. It codes for CASGRGAQYF.

The rearrangement joins TRBV5-1 to TRBJ2-3; D perhaps matches TRBD1 (8 bases). This CDR3 is built from 19 residues. CDR1 SGHRS and CDR2 YFSETQ come from the germline V gene. V was cut by 2 bases and J by 3 bases, with 25 bases left in between. The CDR3 sequence is CASSFSDGYRGGRTDTQYF. The CDR3 coding sequence is TGCGCCAGCAGCTTTTCCGATGGATACAGGGGGGGTAGGACAGATACGCAGTATTTT.

This chain connects TRBV7-2 to TRBJ2-5, with D possibly matching TRBD2 (6 bases). Between the trimmed V and J ends, which lost 4 bases and 9 bases, there was a span of 21 bases. CDR1 is SGHTA and CDR2 is FQGNSA in the germline V gene. This CDR3 is 15 amino acids long. The CDR3 is CASSSSGSGWFAQYF. For the CDR3, the DNA is TGTGCCAGCAGCTCCTCGGGGAGCGGGTGGTTTGCCCAGTACTTC.

The chain employs TRBV4-1 and TRBJ1-5; 9 positions agree with TRBD1. The ends lost 6 bases at V and 7 bases at J; junction bases unmatched: 7. The CDR3 is 14 residues long. Germline V gene data show CDR1 as MGHRA and CDR2 as YSYEKL. DNA for the CDR3: TGCGCCAGCAGTTCCGGGACAGGGATACAGCCCCAGCATTTT. Protein: CASSSGTGIQPQHF.

The chain carries TRBV7-8 and TRBJ1-1, with 7 bases that match TRBD1. Germline values: CDR1 SGHVS, CDR2 FQNEAQ. V lost 2 bases and J lost 6; bases outside the gene matches: 12. The CDR3 spans 16 residues. The DNA for the CDR3 is TGTGCCAGCAGCTTAACCCGGGACAGCGGGGGTTCTGAAGCTTTCTTT. This encodes CASSLTRDSGGSEAFF.

The J gene is TRBJ1-1, the V gene TRBV28; 10 bases agree with TRBD1. Germline-derived CDR1 and CDR2 are MDHEN and SYDVKM. The CDR3 is 16 residues long. J gave up 0 bases and V 3 bases, and 4 bases lay outside the gene matches. The CDR3 DNA reads TGTGCCAGCAGTTTTGGGGGACAGGGGTTGAACACTGAAGCTTTCTTT. Its translation: CASSFGGQGLNTEAFF. Full variable domain (rest looked up from reference TRBV28 and TRBJ1-1): DVKVTQSSRYLVKRTGEKVFLECVQDMDHENMFWYRQDPGLGLRLIYFSYDVKMKEKGDIPEGYSVSREKKERFSLILESASTNQTSMYLCASSFGGQGLNTEAFFGQGTRLTVV.

The CDR3 loop is CASSLGVLTSHEQYF. In DNA form, the CDR3 reads TGTGCCAGCAGTTTAGGGGTGCTGACTAGCCACGAGCAGTACTTC. The V and J genes are TRBV27 and TRBJ2-7; TRBD2 matches at 7 bases. V dropped 2 bases and J dropped 5; count of bases not matched to a gene: 9. The CDR3 is 15 amino acids. The germline gives CDR1 MNHEY, CDR2 SMNVEV (reference sequence).

This sequence joins TRBV19 and TRBJ1-4; 7 nucleotides agree with TRBD1. The V segment lost 4 bases and the J segment 0 bases; nucleotides outside the gene matches: 8. From germline, CDR1 is LNHDA and CDR2 SQIVND (reference sequence). The CDR3 is 17 residues long. The CDR3 bases are TGTGCCAGTAGTAGTCCGGGACAGCCCTCAACTAATGAAAAACTGTTTTTT. Amino acids: CASSSPGQPSTNEKLFF.

The V and J genes are TRBV6-6 and TRBJ2-2, with a tentative D call TRBD2 (6 bases). The CDR3 covers 12 residues. The V gene lost 7 bases and the J gene lost 7 bases, with 10 bases spanning the gap. Germline lookup yields CDR1 MNHNY and CDR2 SVGAGI (reference sequence). The CDR3 loop is CASTTRGGELFF. Here the CDR3 DNA reads TGTGCCAGCACGACTAGGGGCGGGGAGCTGTTTTTT.

The genes are TRBV6-6 and TRBJ1-1; D gene ambiguous. Per germline, CDR1 MNHNY and CDR2 SVGAGI (reference sequence). Trimming took off 4 bases at V and 6 bases at J, with 12 bases between the two ends. The CDR3 spans 13 residues. CDR3 residues: CASSSIREAEAFF. CDR3 in DNA: TGTGCCAGCAGTTCGATAAGGGAGGCTGAAGCTTTCTTT.